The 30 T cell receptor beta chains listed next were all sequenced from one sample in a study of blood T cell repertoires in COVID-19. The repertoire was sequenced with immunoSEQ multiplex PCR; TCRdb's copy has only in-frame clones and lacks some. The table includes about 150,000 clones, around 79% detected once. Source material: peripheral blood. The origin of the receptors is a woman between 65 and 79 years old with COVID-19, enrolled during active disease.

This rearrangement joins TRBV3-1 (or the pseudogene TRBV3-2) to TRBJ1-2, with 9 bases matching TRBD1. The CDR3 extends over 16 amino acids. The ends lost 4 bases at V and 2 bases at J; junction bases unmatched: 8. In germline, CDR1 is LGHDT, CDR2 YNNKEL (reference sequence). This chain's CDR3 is CASSPGQGMSNYGYTF. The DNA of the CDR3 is TGTGCCAGCAGCCCGGGACAGGGTATGTCCAACTATGGCTACACCTTC.

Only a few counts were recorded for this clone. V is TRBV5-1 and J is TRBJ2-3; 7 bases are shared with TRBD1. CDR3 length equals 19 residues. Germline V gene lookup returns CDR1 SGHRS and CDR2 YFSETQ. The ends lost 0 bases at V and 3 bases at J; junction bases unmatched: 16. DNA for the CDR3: TGCGCCAGCAGCTTGGCTGAGGGGGCGGCTAGTGATGTGACAGATACGCAGTATTTT. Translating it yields CASSLAEGAASDVTDTQYF.

The CDR3 spells CASSFVSGALTGELFF. CDR3 DNA: TGTGCCAGCAGCTTCGTCTCAGGGGCTCTGACCGGGGAGCTGTTTTTT. The gene calls are TRBV11-1 and TRBJ2-2, with D possibly TRBD1 on 6 matching bases. V was shortened by 3 bases and J by 5 bases, with 16 bases between the two germline ends. From germline, CDR1 is SGHAT and CDR2 FQDESV (reference sequence). CDR3 length equals 16 residues.

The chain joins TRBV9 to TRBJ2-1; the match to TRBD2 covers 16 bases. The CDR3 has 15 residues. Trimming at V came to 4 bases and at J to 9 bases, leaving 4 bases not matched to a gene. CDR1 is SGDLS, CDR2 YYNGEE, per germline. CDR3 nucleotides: TGTGCCAGCAGCCCGGGACTAGCGGGGGGGCCTGAGCAGTTCTTC. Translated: CASSPGLAGGPEQFF.

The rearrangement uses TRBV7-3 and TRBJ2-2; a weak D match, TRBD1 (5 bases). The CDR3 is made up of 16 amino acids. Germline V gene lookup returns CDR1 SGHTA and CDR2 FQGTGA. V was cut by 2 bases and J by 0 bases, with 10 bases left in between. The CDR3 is CASSLQGPANTGELFF. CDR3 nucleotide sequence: TGTGCCAGCAGCTTACAGGGTCCTGCGAACACCGGGGAGCTGTTTTTT.

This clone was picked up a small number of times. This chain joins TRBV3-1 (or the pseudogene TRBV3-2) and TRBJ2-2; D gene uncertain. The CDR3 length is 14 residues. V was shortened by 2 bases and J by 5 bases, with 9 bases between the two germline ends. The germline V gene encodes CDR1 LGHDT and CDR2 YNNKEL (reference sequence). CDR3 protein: CASSQKVQTGELFF. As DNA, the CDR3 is TGTGCCAGCAGCCAAAAGGTACAGACCGGGGAGCTGTTTTTT.

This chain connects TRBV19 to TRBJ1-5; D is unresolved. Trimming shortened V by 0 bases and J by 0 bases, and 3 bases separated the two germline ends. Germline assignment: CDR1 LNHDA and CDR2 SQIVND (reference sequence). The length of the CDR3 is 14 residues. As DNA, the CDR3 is TGTGCCAGTAGTATAGACGGTAGCAATCAGCCCCAGCATTTT. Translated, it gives CASSIDGSNQPQHF. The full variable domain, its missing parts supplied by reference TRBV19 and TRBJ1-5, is DGGITQSPKYLFRKEGQNVTLSCEQNLNHDAMYWYRQDPGQGLRLIYYSQIVNDFQKGDIAEGYSVSREKKESFPLTVTSAQKNPTAFYLCASSIDGSNQPQHFGDGTRLSIL.

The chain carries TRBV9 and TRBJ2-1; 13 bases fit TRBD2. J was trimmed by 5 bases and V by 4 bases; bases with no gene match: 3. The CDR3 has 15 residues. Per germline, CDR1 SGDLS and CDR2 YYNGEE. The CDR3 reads CASSQLAGGHNEQFF. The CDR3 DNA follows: TGTGCCAGCAGCCAACTAGCGGGGGGGCACAATGAGCAGTTCTTC. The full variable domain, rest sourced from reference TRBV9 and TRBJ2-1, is DSGVTQTPKHLITATGQRVTLRCSPRSGDLSVYWYQQSLDQGLQFLIQYYNGEERAKGNILERFSAQQFPDLHSELNLSSLELGDSALYFCASSQLAGGHNEQFFGPGTRLTVL.

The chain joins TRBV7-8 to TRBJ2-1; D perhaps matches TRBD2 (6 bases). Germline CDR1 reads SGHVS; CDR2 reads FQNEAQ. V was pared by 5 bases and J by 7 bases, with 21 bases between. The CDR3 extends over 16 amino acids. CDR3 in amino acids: CASSPGRGSRSNEQFF. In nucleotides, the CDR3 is TGTGCCAGCAGCCCGGGACGGGGGTCCCGCTCTAATGAGCAGTTCTTC. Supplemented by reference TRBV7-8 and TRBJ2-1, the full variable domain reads GAGVSQSPRYKVAKRGQDVALRCDPISGHVSLFWYQQALGQGPEFLTYFQNEAQLDKSGLPSDRFFAERPEGSVSTLKIQRTQQEDSAVYLCASSPGRGSRSNEQFFGPGTRLTVL.

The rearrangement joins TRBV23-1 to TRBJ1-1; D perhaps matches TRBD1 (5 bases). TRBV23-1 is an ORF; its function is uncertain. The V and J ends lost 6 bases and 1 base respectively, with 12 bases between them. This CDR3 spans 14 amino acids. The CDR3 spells CASSPGHQNTEAFF. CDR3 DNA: TGCGCCAGCAGCCCCGGACACCAGAACACTGAAGCTTTCTTT.

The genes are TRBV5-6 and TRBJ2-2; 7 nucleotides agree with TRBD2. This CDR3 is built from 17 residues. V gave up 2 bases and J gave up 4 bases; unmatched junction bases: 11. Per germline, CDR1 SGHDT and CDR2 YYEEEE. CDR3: CASSFPRAGVFTGELFF. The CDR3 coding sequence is TGTGCCAGCAGCTTCCCGAGGGCGGGGGTGTTCACCGGGGAGCTGTTTTTT.

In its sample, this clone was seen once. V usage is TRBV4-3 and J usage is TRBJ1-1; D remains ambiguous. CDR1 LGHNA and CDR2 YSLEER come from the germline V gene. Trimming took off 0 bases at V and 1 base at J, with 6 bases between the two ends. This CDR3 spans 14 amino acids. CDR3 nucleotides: TGCGCCAGCAGCCAAGAGGGGAGGAACACTGAAGCTTTCTTT. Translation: CASSQEGRNTEAFF.

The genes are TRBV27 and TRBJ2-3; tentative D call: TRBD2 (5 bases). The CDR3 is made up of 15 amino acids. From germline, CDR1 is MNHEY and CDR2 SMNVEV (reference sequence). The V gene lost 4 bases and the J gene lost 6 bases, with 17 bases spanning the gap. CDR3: CASSSTRLPGDTQYF. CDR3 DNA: TGTGCCAGCAGTTCCACGCGGCTCCCGGGGGATACGCAGTATTTT.

The CDR3 spells CASSLDGGHTDTQYF. In DNA, the CDR3 is TGCGCCAGCAGCTTGGATGGGGGACACACAGATACGCAGTATTTT. This chain connects TRBV5-1 to TRBJ2-3; D perhaps matches TRBD1 (6 bases). This CDR3 has 15 amino acids. V was clipped by 0 bases and J by 2 bases, with 10 bases between them. Germline-derived CDR1 and CDR2 are SGHRS and YFSETQ.

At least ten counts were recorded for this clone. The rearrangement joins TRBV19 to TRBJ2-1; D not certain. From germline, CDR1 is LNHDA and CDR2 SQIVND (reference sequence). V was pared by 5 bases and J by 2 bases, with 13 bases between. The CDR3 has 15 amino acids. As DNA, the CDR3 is TGTGCCAGTAGTCTATCGATTCGGGCCTACAATGAGCAGTTCTTC. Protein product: CASSLSIRAYNEQFF. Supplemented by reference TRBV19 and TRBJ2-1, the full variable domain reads DGGITQSPKYLFRKEGQNVTLSCEQNLNHDAMYWYRQDPGQGLRLIYYSQIVNDFQKGDIAEGYSVSREKKESFPLTVTSAQKNPTAFYLCASSLSIRAYNEQFFGPGTRLTVL.

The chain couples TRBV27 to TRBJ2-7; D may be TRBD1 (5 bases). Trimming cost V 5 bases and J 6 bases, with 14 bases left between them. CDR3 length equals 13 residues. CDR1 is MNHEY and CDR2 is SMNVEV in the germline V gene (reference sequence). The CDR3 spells CASSPRGKGEQYF. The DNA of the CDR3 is TGTGCCAGCAGTCCAAGGGGTAAAGGCGAGCAGTACTTC.

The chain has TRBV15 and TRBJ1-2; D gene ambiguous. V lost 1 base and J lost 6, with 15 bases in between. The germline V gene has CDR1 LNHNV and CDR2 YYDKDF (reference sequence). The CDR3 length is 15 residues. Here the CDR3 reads CATSRGVRGKNGYTF. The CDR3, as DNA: TGTGCCACCAGCAGAGGGGTTAGAGGAAAGAATGGCTACACCTTC.

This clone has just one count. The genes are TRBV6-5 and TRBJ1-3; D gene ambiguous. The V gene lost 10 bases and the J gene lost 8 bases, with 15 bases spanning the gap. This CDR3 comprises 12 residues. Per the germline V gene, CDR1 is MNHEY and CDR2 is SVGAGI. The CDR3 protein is CATEGQKDTIYF. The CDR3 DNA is TGTGCCACCGAGGGCCAAAAAGACACCATATATTTT.

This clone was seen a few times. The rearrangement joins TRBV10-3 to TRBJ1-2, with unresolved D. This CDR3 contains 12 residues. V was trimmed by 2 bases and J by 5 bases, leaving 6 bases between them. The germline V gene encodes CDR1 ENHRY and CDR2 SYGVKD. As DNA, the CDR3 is TGTGCCATCAGTGAGACAGTTTATGGCTACACCTTC. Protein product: CAISETVYGYTF.

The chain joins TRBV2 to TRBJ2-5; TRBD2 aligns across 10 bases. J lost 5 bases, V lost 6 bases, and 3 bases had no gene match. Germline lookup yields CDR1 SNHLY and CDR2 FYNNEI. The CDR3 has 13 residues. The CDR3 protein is CASRKGLAETQYF. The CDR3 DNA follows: TGTGCCAGCAGGAAGGGACTAGCGGAGACCCAGTACTTC.

The chain's CDR3 is CASSEASGMRTDTQYF. The CDR3 bases are TGTGCCAGCAGTGAAGCATCAGGGATGAGGACAGATACGCAGTATTTT. The V gene is TRBV2, the J gene TRBJ2-3; the D gene is possibly TRBD1 (5 bases). Trimming took off 0 bases at V and 3 bases at J, with 13 bases between the two ends. Germline V CDR1 and CDR2: SNHLY, FYNNEI. CDR3 length equals 16 residues. The full variable domain, rest sourced from reference TRBV2 and TRBJ2-3, is EPEVTQTPSHQVTQMGQEVILRCVPISNHLYFYWYRQILGQKVEFLVSFYNNEISEKSEIFDDQFSVERPDGSNFTLKIRSTKLEDSAMYFCASSEASGMRTDTQYFGPGTRLTVL.

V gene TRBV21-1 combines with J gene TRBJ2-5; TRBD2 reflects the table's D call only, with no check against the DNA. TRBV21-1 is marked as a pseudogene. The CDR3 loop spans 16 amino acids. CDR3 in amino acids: CATPKPAGGPQETQYF. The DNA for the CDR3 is TGTGCCACACCCAAGCCAGCGGGGGGGCCCCAAGAGACCCAGTACTTC.

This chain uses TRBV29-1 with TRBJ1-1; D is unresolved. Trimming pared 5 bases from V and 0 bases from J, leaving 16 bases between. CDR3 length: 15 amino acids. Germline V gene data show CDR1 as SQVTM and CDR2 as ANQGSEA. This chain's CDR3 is CSVLLPTDLNTEAFF. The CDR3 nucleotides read TGCAGCGTTCTATTGCCCACAGACCTGAACACTGAAGCTTTCTTT.

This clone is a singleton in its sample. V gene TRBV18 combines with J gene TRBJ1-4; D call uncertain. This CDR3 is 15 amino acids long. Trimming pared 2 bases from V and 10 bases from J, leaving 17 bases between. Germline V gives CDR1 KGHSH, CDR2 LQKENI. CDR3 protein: CASSPTLSNEGKLFF. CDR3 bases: TGTGCCAGCTCACCAACCTTGTCCAACGAGGGAAAACTGTTTTTT.

CDR3 region: CASSIRRDRNQPQHF. CDR3 sequence (DNA): TGTGCCAGCAGCATACGGCGAGACAGAAATCAGCCCCAGCATTTT. V usage is TRBV16 and J usage is TRBJ1-5, with TRBD1 as a possible D gene (5 bases). The V gene lost 5 bases and the J gene lost 4 bases, with 15 bases spanning the gap. This CDR3 spans 15 amino acids. The germline V gene has CDR1 KGHSY and CDR2 FQNENV.

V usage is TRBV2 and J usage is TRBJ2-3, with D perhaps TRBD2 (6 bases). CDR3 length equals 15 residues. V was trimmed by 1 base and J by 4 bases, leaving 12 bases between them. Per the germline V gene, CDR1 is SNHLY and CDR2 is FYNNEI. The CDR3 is CASSEEGRLADTQYF. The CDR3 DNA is TGTGCCAGCAGTGAAGAGGGGAGGTTGGCAGATACGCAGTATTTT.

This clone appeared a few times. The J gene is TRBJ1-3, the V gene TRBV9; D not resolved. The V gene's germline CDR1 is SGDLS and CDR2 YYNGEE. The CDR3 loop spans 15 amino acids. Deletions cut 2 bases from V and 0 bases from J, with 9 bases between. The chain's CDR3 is CASSVDIGSGNTIYF. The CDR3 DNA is TGTGCCAGCAGCGTCGACATCGGCTCTGGAAACACCATATATTTT.

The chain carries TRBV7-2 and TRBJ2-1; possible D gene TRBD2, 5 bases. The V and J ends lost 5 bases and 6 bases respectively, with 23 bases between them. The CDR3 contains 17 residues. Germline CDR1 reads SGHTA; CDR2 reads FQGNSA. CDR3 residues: CASSDKHRLSGGNEQFF. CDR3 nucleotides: TGTGCCAGCAGCGATAAACACCGATTGTCCGGAGGCAATGAGCAGTTCTTC.

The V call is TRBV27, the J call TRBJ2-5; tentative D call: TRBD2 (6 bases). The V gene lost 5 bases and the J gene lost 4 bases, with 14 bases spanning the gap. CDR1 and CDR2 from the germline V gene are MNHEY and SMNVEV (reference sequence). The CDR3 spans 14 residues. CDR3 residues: CASSRIGGTETQYF. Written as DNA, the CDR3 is TGTGCCAGCAGTCGGATTGGGGGGACAGAGACCCAGTACTTC.

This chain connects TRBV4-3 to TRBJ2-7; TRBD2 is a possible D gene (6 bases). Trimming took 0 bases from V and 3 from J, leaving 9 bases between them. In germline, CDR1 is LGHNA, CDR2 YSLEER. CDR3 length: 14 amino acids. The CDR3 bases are TGCGCCAGCAGCCAAGAACTGGGACTCTACGAGCAGTACTTC. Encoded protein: CASSQELGLYEQYF.